This T cell receptor (beta chain) was observed in a study of PD-L1 blockade in urothelial cancer. Background on the study: Analyses used blood from 3 weeks (second dose) and 6 weeks after treatment start.

V was pared by 2 bases and J by 8 bases, with 12 bases between. Germline lookup yields CDR1 SEHNR and CDR2 FQNEAQ (reference sequence). This CDR3 has 13 amino acids. The templates were synthetic TCR analogs, and they were spiked into each PCR. The repertoire was sequenced with immunoSEQ multiplex PCR; TCRdb's copy has only in-frame clones and lacks some. Among 53,000 or so clones listed, 85% to 90% were seen once. The sample's time point: peripheral blood 6 weeks after treatment start. The clonotype comes from a man between 60 and 75 years old with urothelial cancer. The chain uses TRBV7-9 and TRBJ1-1; D unresolved. The sample in question was PBMCs, obtained around atezolizumab (anti-PD-L1) treatment. The CDR3, as DNA: TGTGCCAGCAGCTTACCGCAACTCCCCGAAGCTTTCTTT. Translating gives CASSLPQLPEAFF.